Listed below are T cell receptor beta chains from one sample, sequenced in a study of shared clonotypes between healthy human individuals. This table comes from immunoSEQ multiplex PCR, and its TCRdb copy is limited to in-frame clones, with some not included. Seen here are over a million clones, 96% observed once, and the top ten hold roughly 1.2%. The material sequenced was naive CD4+ T cells sorted from blood. These TCRs come from a man aged 25-45 years in good health. The conserved cysteine and the conserved F or W are not part of the CDR3 here.

>TRBV6-5|TRBJ1-1
ASSGRGKNTEAF
>TRBV11-3|TRBJ2-5
ASSHKDSRETQY
>TRBV6-5|TRBJ2-6
ASSYFRVSGANVLT
>TRBV19|TRBJ2-2
ASSILDPGELF
>TRBV20-1|TRBJ2-5
SARPGETQY
>TRBV18|TRBJ1-3
ASSPYGTALRNTIY
>TRBV7-6|TRBJ1-5
ASSLEGQGTQPQH
>TRBV10-3|TRBJ2-7
AIMNWGSYEQY
>TRBV10-3|TRBJ2-2
AILGSSNTGELF
>TRBV11-2|TRBJ2-1
ASSLVGSSYNEQF
>TRBV25-1|TRBJ2-4
ASSKNPDRGHDKNIQY
>TRBV4-2|TRBJ1-4
ASSQDVNQGGEKLF
>TRBV5-6|TRBJ2-3
ASSLGLSTDTQY
>TRBV9|TRBJ1-2
ASSVGRGGVYGYT
>TRBV7-2|TRBJ2-3
ASSTRTSDTQY
>TRBV5-1|TRBJ2-1
ASSLEFGQGPQFGNEQF
>TRBV18|TRBJ1-1
ASSPLRQSMNTEAF
>TRBV9|TRBJ2-3
ASTSGRTDTQY
>TRBV5-6|TRBJ2-2
ASSYLDRAPLRELF
>TRBV28|TRBJ2-7
ASSLFIAGEQY
>TRBV4-3|TRBJ2-7
ASSPDSLTDEQY
>TRBV15|TRBJ2-7
ATSSETSGRLYEQY
>TRBV5-1|TRBJ2-1
ASSSLLAGATYNEQF
>TRBV20-1|TRBJ2-7
SASTGDFPN
>TRBV5-1|TRBJ1-4
ASSLGLGIGEKLF
>TRBV10-3|TRBJ2-7
AISGALNWRQGAEPRSEQY
>TRBV6-1|TRBJ1-5
ASSEMTYNQPQH
>TRBV7-2|TRBJ1-1
ASSSGRLMNTEAF
>TRBV7-3|TRBJ2-3
ASSQGADTSTDTQY